One sample yielded the 10 T cell receptor beta chains listed below, sequenced in a study of blood T cell repertoires in COVID-19. Method: immunoSEQ multiplex PCR; TCRdb's copy keeps in-frame clones and lacks some. The profile shows around 240,000 clones, approximately 83% of them singletons. Input material: peripheral blood. The receptors were gathered from a woman in her 30s who had recovered from COVID-19.

The CDR3 DNA is TGTGCCAGCAGCTTGGAGGTGGGGGCGAGTTTCTATGGCTACACCTTC. Residues: CASSLEVGASFYGYTF. The V gene is TRBV5-6, the J gene TRBJ1-2; D is perhaps TRBD1 (6 bases). Germline CDR1 is SGHDT and CDR2 is YYEEEE. V gave up 0 bases and J gave up 4 bases, with 16 bases separating them. CDR3 length equals 16 residues.

The CDR3 DNA is TGTGCCAGCAGGCGGGGTGCGAACACCGGGGAGCTGTTTTTT. It yields the protein CASRRGANTGELFF. The rearrangement joins TRBV7-7 to TRBJ2-2; possibly TRBD2 for D (6 bases). Trimming left V 6 bases short and J 0 bases short, with 8 bases between. CDR1 and CDR2 (germline): SSHAT, FNYEAQ (reference sequence). The CDR3 spans 14 residues.

The CDR3 DNA sequence: TGCGCCAGCAGCCTTCGACAGGGACGCTACGAGCAGTACTTC. Its translation is CASSLRQGRYEQYF. The chain combines TRBV4-1 with TRBJ2-7, with TRBD1 matching 7 bases. The germline CDR1 and CDR2 sequences are MGHRA and YSYEKL. The CDR3 is 14 residues long. After removal of 4 bases from V and 3 bases from J, the junction contained 6 bases not matched to a gene.

This chain links TRBV10-1 with TRBJ2-3; 7 bases agree with TRBD1. Germline V gives CDR1 WNHNN, CDR2 SYGVQD (reference sequence). This CDR3 has 14 amino acids. With V trimmed by 6 bases and J by 2 bases, 5 bases remained unmatched. This CDR3 reads CASRPDRDTDTQYF. In DNA, the CDR3 is TGCGCCAGCAGACCCGACAGGGACACAGATACGCAGTATTTT.

V is TRBV5-1 and J is TRBJ2-7; TRBD1 aligns across 12 bases. There are 15 residues in the CDR3. Trimming removed 0 bases from V and 6 bases from J; junction bases left unmatched: 4. Germline CDR1 reads SGHRS; CDR2 reads YFSETQ. The CDR3 loop reads CASSLGGTGGAEQYF. CDR3 nucleotides: TGCGCCAGCAGCTTGGGAGGGACAGGGGGCGCCGAGCAGTACTTC.

The chain is built from TRBV7-8 and TRBJ2-7; D not resolved. Trimming left V 7 bases short and J 3 bases short, with 19 bases between. The germline gives CDR1 SGHVS, CDR2 FQNEAQ. This CDR3 comprises 15 residues. CDR3 region: CASTPYGEAHYEQYF. In DNA, the CDR3 is TGTGCCAGCACCCCTTACGGAGAGGCACACTACGAGCAGTACTTC.

The chain joins TRBV4-3 to TRBJ1-6; 9 bases match TRBD1. This CDR3 is 15 amino acids long. J gave up 5 bases and V 4 bases, and 3 bases lay outside the gene matches. The germline V gene encodes CDR1 LGHNA and CDR2 YSLEER. This CDR3 reads CASSPDRGNNSPLHF. In DNA, the CDR3 is TGCGCCAGCAGCCCCGACAGGGGGAATAATTCACCCCTCCACTTT.

V and J are TRBV6-5 and TRBJ2-1; TRBD2 aligns across 11 bases. CDR3 length: 14 amino acids. V trimming: 4 bases; J trimming: 5 bases; junction bases outside the gene matches: 1. The germline V gene has CDR1 MNHEY and CDR2 SVGAGI. CDR3 in amino acids: CASSLAGGDNEQFF. In DNA form, the CDR3 reads TGTGCCAGCAGTTTAGCGGGGGGGGACAATGAGCAGTTCTTC.

J is TRBJ1-1 and V is TRBV28; maybe TRBD1 (5 bases). The CDR3 sequence is 13 residues long. Germline V gene data show CDR1 as MDHEN and CDR2 as SYDVKM. Trimming removed 5 bases from V and 1 base from J, with 8 bases in between. CDR3 sequence: CASSGHSNTEAFF. Written as DNA, the CDR3 is TGTGCCAGCAGTGGACACTCGAACACTGAAGCTTTCTTT.

This clone was recorded only once. The chain carries TRBV7-2 and TRBJ2-1; D is unclear. This CDR3 is 13 amino acids long. Per germline, CDR1 SGHTA and CDR2 FQGNSA. Trimming removed 1 base at V and 6 bases at J, with 7 bases between. The CDR3 nucleotides read TGTGCCAGCAGCTTAGTACGCGTCAATGAGCAGTTCTTC. This translates into CASSLVRVNEQFF.